The clone carrying this T cell receptor (beta chain) has a count of ten or more. The germline V gene encodes CDR1 MNHEY and CDR2 SMNVEV (reference sequence). CDR3 length: 14 residues. Trimming left V 1 base short and J 6 bases short, with 9 bases between. This sample was taken from a study of T-cell reconstitution after alpha-beta-depleted transplantation in children. It was with unique molecular identifiers that the TCRbeta library was prepared. TCRdb reprocessed the PCR reads via MiXCR and lists one record per CDR3 protein. The sample has fewer than 90,000 distinct CDR3 sequences, more than 5.5% seen once; the top ten hold approximately 2.4%.

The V and J genes are TRBV27 and TRBJ1-4, with a weak D call TRBD1 (5 bases). The sequences come from PBMCs from the stem cell graft donor, collected from the stem cell graft. This sequence originates from a human donor who donated a stem cell graft to a child with acute lymphoblastic leukemia. Written as DNA, the CDR3 is TGTGCCAGCAGTTTATGGGGACGGGATGAAAAACTGTTTTTT. Protein sequence: CASSLWGRDEKLFF.